This TCR beta chain was sequenced in a study of OX40 agonist ivuxolimab in advanced cancers. Study-wide findings and caveats: Expanded peripheral T cell antigen specificity was not determined.

Germline CDR1 and CDR2: LNHDA and SQIVND (reference sequence). CDR3 size: 12 residues. Between the trimmed V and J ends, which lost 6 bases and 6 bases, there was a span of 8 bases. A remark on this clone: The target antigen is unknown.

Autoimmune disease history or systemic immunosuppression was exclusionary. Generated by immunoSEQ multiplex PCR, the TCRdb table keeps only in-frame clones and is missing some. The sample carries 70,000 to 80,000 clones, around nine tenths recorded once. This chain connects TRBV19 to TRBJ2-2; D is undetermined. The sample in question was CD4+ or CD8+ T cells sorted from blood, obtained in a trial of the OX40 agonist ivuxolimab. The receptor was isolated from an adult with an advanced solid tumor such as melanoma, head and neck, liver or kidney cancer. The CDR3 is CASRWFPGELFF. The CDR3 DNA sequence: TGTGCCAGTAGGTGGTTCCCCGGGGAGCTGTTTTTT.